This paragraph reports one T cell receptor (beta chain). Its target is not known. Clones were sequenced by immunoSEQ multiplex PCR, and TCRdb holds only the in-frame ones, with some missing. The table includes 130,000 to 150,000 clones, roughly 86% detected once. Trimming at V came to 4 bases and at J to 7 bases, leaving 7 bases not matched to a gene. There are 15 residues in the CDR3. Germline V gene lookup returns CDR1 MRHNA and CDR2 SNTAGT. This sample was taken from a study of cytomegalovirus exposure and HLA in healthy donors. Study results and limitations: Listed as cytomegalovirus-associated were more than 150 TCR beta chains.

This TCR was recovered from a man between 18 and 35 years old in good health and CMV-seropositive. The rearrangement links TRBV6-4 to TRBJ2-1; TRBD2 aligns across 10 bases. Sequencing was performed on PBMCs. CDR3 region: CASSALAGEGNEQFF. CDR3 DNA: TGTGCCAGCAGTGCGCTAGCGGGAGAGGGAAATGAGCAGTTCTTC.